What follows is one TCR beta chain and its context. Its antigen is undetermined. Reverse transcribing all isolated RNA meant expressed TCRB transcripts were sequenced. Measured with immunoSEQ multiplex PCR; TCRdb has only the in-frame clones, and not every one. This sample has some 150,000 clones, with roughly 10% found just once. The source of the sample is a study of beta chain features in type 1 diabetes. The germline V gene encodes CDR1 LNHDA and CDR2 SQIVND (reference sequence). The V gene lost 6 bases and the J gene lost 1 base, with 12 bases spanning the gap. The CDR3 is 14 residues long. Overall study results and limits: A moderate, significant TCRB CDR3 shortening appeared in type 1 diabetes across four CD4+ subsets. The study found that naive, central memory and Treg TCRB repertoires appeared more similar in patients than in healthy donors.

The receptor was derived from a woman aged 35 to 49 in good health. This chain links TRBV19 with TRBJ1-1; a possible D gene is TRBD1 (6 bases). Sequencing was done on a sample of central memory CD4+ T cells from blood. The CDR3, as DNA: TGTGCCAGTAGACTACAGGGCGGGAACACTGAAGCTTTCTTT. Protein: CASRLQGGNTEAFF.